The 18 T cell receptor beta chains reported below all come from one sample, sequenced in a study of cytomegalovirus exposure and HLA in healthy donors. PCR primers comprised 60 Vbeta and 13 Jbeta primers. Libraries were prepared by immunoSEQ multiplex PCR; TCRdb keeps only in-frame clonotypes and omits some of them. The sample records 100,000 to 150,000 clones, roughly a tenth being singletons. The sequenced material came from PBMCs. Source of these receptors: a woman aged 18 to 35 in good health and CMV-seropositive.

This clone was recorded a few times. The J gene is TRBJ2-7, the V gene TRBV7-8, with D tentatively TRBD2 (6 bases). This CDR3 is built from 13 residues. V was cut by 4 bases and J by 2 bases, with 9 bases left in between. CDR1 and CDR2 from the germline V gene are SGHVS and FQNEAQ. This CDR3 is CASSSRGTYEQYF. The CDR3 nucleotides read TGTGCCAGCAGCTCCCGGGGGACCTACGAGCAGTACTTC.

This clone was observed a few times. The V and J genes are TRBV20-1 and TRBJ1-1; no reliable D call. Per the germline V gene, CDR1 is DFQATT and CDR2 is SNEGSKA (reference sequence). Between the trimmed V and J ends, which lost 2 bases and 5 bases, there was a span of 6 bases. CDR3 length: 11 amino acids. CDR3 nucleotide sequence: TGCAGTGCTAGATTCGGGACTGAAGCTTTCTTT. Residues: CSARFGTEAFF.

The chain couples TRBV4-1 to TRBJ2-5, with TRBD2 matching over 7 bases. V lost 4 bases to trimming and J lost 4 bases; unmatched junction nucleotides: 18. This CDR3 contains 18 residues. From germline, CDR1 is MGHRA and CDR2 YSYEKL. CDR3 region: CASSPGERAGWALETQYF. The CDR3 nucleotides are TGCGCCAGCAGCCCTGGGGAAAGAGCGGGGTGGGCCCTAGAGACCCAGTACTTC.

The rearrangement joins TRBV5-4 to TRBJ2-7; tentative D call: TRBD2 (6 bases). This CDR3 spans 14 amino acids. CDR1 is SGHNT and CDR2 is YYREEE in the germline V gene (reference sequence). V was cut by 2 bases and J by 2 bases, with 11 bases left in between. In DNA, the CDR3 is TGTGCCAGCAGCTTTGGAGGCGGGGCCTACGAGCAGTACTTC. Protein: CASSFGGGAYEQYF.

The chain is built from TRBV11-3 and TRBJ1-1; a possible D gene is TRBD1 (6 bases). V gave up 5 bases and J gave up 1 base, with 11 bases separating them. The CDR3 covers 14 residues. Germline V gene lookup returns CDR1 SGHNT and CDR2 YENEEA. The CDR3 DNA reads TGTGCCAGCAGCGAGTCGACAGGGAACACTGAAGCTTTCTTT. Protein product: CASSESTGNTEAFF.

The chain joins TRBV30 to TRBJ1-5; 8 bases align to TRBD1. In germline, CDR1 is GTSNPN, CDR2 SVGIG (reference sequence). V shed 1 base, J shed 3 bases, and the junction held 2 bases outside the gene matches. The CDR3 runs to 14 residues. The CDR3 protein is CAWSGTGINQPQHF. CDR3 nucleotides: TGTGCCTGGAGTGGGACAGGGATCAATCAGCCCCAGCATTTT.

V usage is TRBV28 and J usage is TRBJ1-2, with 7 bases matching TRBD1. Germline loops: CDR1 MDHEN, CDR2 SYDVKM. The CDR3 spans 15 residues. Germline trimming cut 4 bases from V and 6 bases from J; bases unmatched to any gene: 11. The CDR3 sequence is CASSSAQGLINGYTF. In DNA form, the CDR3 reads TGTGCCAGCAGTTCGGCACAGGGGTTGATTAATGGCTACACCTTC.

This clone occurred a few times. The chain couples TRBV19 to TRBJ1-1, with 8 bases matching TRBD1. The J segment lost 5 bases and the V segment lost 8 bases, leaving 1 base of the junction unmatched. Per the germline V gene, CDR1 is LNHDA and CDR2 is SQIVND (reference sequence). CDR3 length equals 11 residues. The CDR3 bases are TGTGCCAGTTACAGGGGGACTGAAGCTTTCTTT. It specifies CASYRGTEAFF. The whole variable domain, filled in from reference TRBV19 and TRBJ1-1, reads DGGITQSPKYLFRKEGQNVTLSCEQNLNHDAMYWYRQDPGQGLRLIYYSQIVNDFQKGDIAEGYSVSREKKESFPLTVTSAQKNPTAFYLCASYRGTEAFFGQGTRLTVV.

The V and J genes are TRBV27 and TRBJ2-7; 7 bases map to TRBD2. V lost 7 bases, J lost 4 bases, and 10 bases stayed unmatched. In germline, CDR1 is MNHEY, CDR2 SMNVEV (reference sequence). The CDR3 totals 14 residues. The CDR3 loop is CASISGGGRYEQYF. Here the CDR3 DNA reads TGTGCCAGCATCTCTGGCGGGGGTCGATACGAGCAGTACTTC.

The chain links TRBV5-1 to TRBJ2-7; TRBD2 is a possible D gene (5 bases). CDR1 and CDR2 from the germline V gene are SGHRS and YFSETQ. This CDR3 has 15 residues. V was trimmed by 4 bases and J by 6 bases, leaving 20 bases between them. The CDR3 reads CASSPTPESGAEQYF. The CDR3 region has the DNA TGCGCCAGCAGCCCCACTCCCGAGAGCGGTGCCGAGCAGTACTTC. Using reference TRBV5-1 and TRBJ2-7 for the parts outside the CDR3, the full variable domain is KAGVTQTPRYLIKTRGQQVTLSCSPISGHRSVSWYQQTPGQGLQFLFEYFSETQRNKGNFPGRFSGRQFSNSRSEMNVSTLELGDSALYLCASSPTPESGAEQYFGPGTRLTVT.

The V gene is TRBV19, the J gene TRBJ1-5, with a weak D call TRBD1 (5 bases). V lost 3 bases and J lost 4, with 10 bases in between. The CDR3 spans 14 residues. Per the germline V gene, CDR1 is LNHDA and CDR2 is SQIVND (reference sequence). DNA of the CDR3: TGTGCCAGTAGTATCAGGGATCCTAATCAGCCCCAGCATTTT. Translated: CASSIRDPNQPQHF.

CDR3 sequence: CASSFLDRSTDTQYF. CDR3 DNA: TGTGCCAGCAGTTTCCTCGACAGAAGCACAGATACGCAGTATTTT. The J gene is TRBJ2-3, the V gene TRBV7-9; possible D gene TRBD1, 5 bases. Germline CDR1 SEHNR, CDR2 FQNEAQ (reference sequence). V dropped 6 bases and J dropped 0 bases, with 13 bases sitting between them. The CDR3 runs to 15 residues.

This clone was seen a handful of times. This chain joins TRBV30 and TRBJ2-7; D not certain. Trimming stripped 3 bases from V and 0 bases from J, with 6 bases between. The CDR3 sequence is 12 residues long. The V gene's germline CDR1 is GTSNPN and CDR2 SVGIG (reference sequence). For the CDR3, the DNA is TGTGCCTGGAGAAAGAGCTCCTACGAGCAGTACTTC. Encoded protein: CAWRKSSYEQYF.

This CDR3 reads CASSVAGVSSYNEQFF. CDR3 nucleotides: TGTGCCAGCAGCGTAGCCGGGGTAAGCTCCTACAATGAGCAGTTCTTC. This chain joins TRBV9 and TRBJ2-1, with D possibly being TRBD2 (5 bases). The CDR3 loop spans 16 amino acids. Per the germline V gene, CDR1 is SGDLS and CDR2 is YYNGEE. Trimming removed 0 bases at V and 0 bases at J, with 10 bases between.

This clone was detected only a few times. The chain employs TRBV7-8 and TRBJ2-7, with D unresolved. Trimming took 3 bases from V and 7 from J, leaving 10 bases between them. The CDR3 covers 12 residues. Germline lookup yields CDR1 SGHVS and CDR2 FQNEAQ. Here the CDR3 DNA reads TGTGCCAGCAGCTTCACCCTCGGGGAGCAGTACTTC. Translation gives CASSFTLGEQYF.

This clone was counted a few times. This chain connects TRBV6-5 to TRBJ2-5; TRBD1 might be the D (5 bases). Trimming left V 6 bases short and J 6 bases short, with 20 bases between. This CDR3 spans 15 amino acids. Germline V gene lookup returns CDR1 MNHEY and CDR2 SVGAGI. The CDR3 DNA reads TGTGCCAGCAGCCCTCTAGGGGTTACCGAAAAGACCCAGTACTTC. This gives the protein CASSPLGVTEKTQYF.

The rearrangement links TRBV15 to TRBJ2-7; D perhaps matches TRBD1 (5 bases). V lost 5 bases to trimming and J lost 4 bases, with 12 bases between them. The CDR3 spans 13 residues. Germline CDR1 reads LNHNV; CDR2 reads YYDKDF (reference sequence). CDR3 in amino acids: CATSVPGLYEQYF. CDR3 in DNA: TGTGCCACCAGCGTGCCAGGGTTATACGAGCAGTACTTC.

The chain has TRBV5-4 and TRBJ2-2; 7 bases align to TRBD1. Germline V gives CDR1 SGHNT, CDR2 YYREEE (reference sequence). The ends lost 7 bases at V and 0 bases at J; junction bases unmatched: 9. The CDR3 is made up of 16 amino acids. CDR3: CASGILGGANTGELFF. In nucleotides, the CDR3 is TGTGCCAGCGGGATATTAGGGGGCGCGAACACCGGGGAGCTGTTTTTT.